This T cell receptor (beta chain) was recorded in a study of blood T cell repertoires in COVID-19. Whole-study context: The origin of the acute and convalescent COVID-19 samples was the United States, Italy and Spain. Sources were T cells, B-cell-depleted T cells, or PBMCs; the material itself was cDNA or gDNA.

V shed 4 bases and J shed 7 bases, with 10 bases lying between them. The CDR3 length is 12 residues. Per the germline V gene, CDR1 is MNHNY and CDR2 is SVGAGI (reference sequence). As originally analysed: Estimated nucleated cell counts came from reference gene primer amplification. Clones were read by immunoSEQ multiplex PCR, and TCRdb kept only the in-frame ones, dropping some. The DNA was the basis for D and trimming; V, J and clone size are from that table. The sample gives some 56,000 clones, 65% to 90% of which show up once; approximately 30% is in the top ten. The clonotype originates from a woman aged 80 or over with active or convalescent COVID-19. The V and J genes are TRBV6-6 and TRBJ1-1; D is unresolved. Sequencing was performed on peripheral blood. DNA of the CDR3: TGTGCCAGCAGTTTGGGTCGAGGTGAAGCTTTCTTT. This gives the protein CASSLGRGEAFF.